This entry concerns a single T cell receptor (beta chain). The data were taken from a study of cytomegalovirus exposure and HLA in healthy donors. It was with 60 Vbeta and 13 Jbeta primers that the PCR ran. Only in-frame clones appear in the TCRdb table, and some are missing; sequencing was by immunoSEQ multiplex PCR. The table includes approximately 100,000 clones, 65% to 80% detected once. Germline values: CDR1 ENHRY, CDR2 SYGVKD. V lost 9 bases and J 0 bases, leaving 17 bases between the germline ends. This CDR3 has 15 residues. What was sequenced was PBMCs. This rearrangement joins TRBV10-3 to TRBJ1-1; possible D gene TRBD1, 6 bases. The source is a woman between 40 and 50 years old in good health and CMV-seronegative. The CDR3 coding sequence is TGTGCCATAGGGGGTTCGCTCTTCATGAACACTGAAGCTTTCTTT. Translated: CAIGGSLFMNTEAFF.